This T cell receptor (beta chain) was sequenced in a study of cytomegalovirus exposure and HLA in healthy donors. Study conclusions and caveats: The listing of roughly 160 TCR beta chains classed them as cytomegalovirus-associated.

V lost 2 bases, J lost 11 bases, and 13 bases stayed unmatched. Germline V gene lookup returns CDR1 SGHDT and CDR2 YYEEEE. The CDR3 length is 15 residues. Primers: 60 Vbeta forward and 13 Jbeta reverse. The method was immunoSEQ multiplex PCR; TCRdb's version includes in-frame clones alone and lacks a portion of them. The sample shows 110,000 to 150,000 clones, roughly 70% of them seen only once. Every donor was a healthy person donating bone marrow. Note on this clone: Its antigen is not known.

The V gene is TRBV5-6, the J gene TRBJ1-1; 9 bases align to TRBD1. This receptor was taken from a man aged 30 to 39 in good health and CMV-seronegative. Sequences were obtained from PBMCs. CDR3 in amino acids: CASSLGGQGDYRAFF. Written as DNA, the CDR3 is TGTGCCAGCAGCTTAGGGGGACAGGGAGACTATCGGGCTTTCTTT.